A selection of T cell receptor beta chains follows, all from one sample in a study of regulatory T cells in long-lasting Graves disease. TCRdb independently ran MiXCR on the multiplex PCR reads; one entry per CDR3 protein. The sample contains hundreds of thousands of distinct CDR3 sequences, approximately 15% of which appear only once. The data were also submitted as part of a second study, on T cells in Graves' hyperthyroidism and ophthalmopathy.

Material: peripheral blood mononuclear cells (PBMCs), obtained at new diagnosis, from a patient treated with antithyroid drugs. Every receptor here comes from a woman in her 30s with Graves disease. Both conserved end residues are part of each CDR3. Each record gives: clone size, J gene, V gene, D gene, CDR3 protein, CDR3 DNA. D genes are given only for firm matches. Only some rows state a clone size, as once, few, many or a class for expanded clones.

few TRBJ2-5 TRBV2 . CASSGGHPARGTQYF TGTGCCAGCAGTGGAGGACACCCAGCCCGGGGGACCCAGTACTTC
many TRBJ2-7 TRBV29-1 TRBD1 CSVAGDRGDEQYF TGCAGCGTTGCCGGGGACAGGGGCGACGAGCAGTACTTC
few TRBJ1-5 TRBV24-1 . CAAKGGRGVYGNQPQHF TGTGCCGCTAAGGGGGGTCGGGGAGTATATGGCAATCAGCCCCAGCATTTT
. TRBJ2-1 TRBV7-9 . CASSLAGDPSPNF TGTGCCAGCAGCTTAGCTGGGGACCCGTCCCCAAACTTC
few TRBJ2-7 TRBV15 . CATSRAGSTSYEQYF TGTGCCACCAGCAGAGCCGGGAGCACGAGCTACGAGCAGTACTTC
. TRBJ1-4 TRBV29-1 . CSVEGQRGEKLFF TGCAGCGTTGAAGGACAACGGGGTGAAAAACTGTTTTTT
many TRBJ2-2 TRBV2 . CASSLTFELNTGELFF TGTGCCAGCAGCCTCACCTTTGAACTAAACACCGGGGAGCTGTTTTTT
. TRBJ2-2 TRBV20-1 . CSARDRLSGTRRGELFF TGCAGTGCTAGAGATCGATTATCTGGGACACGGCGCGGGGAGCTGTTTTTT
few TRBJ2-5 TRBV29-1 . CSHAKGGETQYF TGCAGCCATGCTAAGGGGGGTGAGACCCAGTACTTC
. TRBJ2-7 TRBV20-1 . CSARDKGLPYEQYF TGCAGTGCTAGAGATAAAGGACTTCCCTACGAGCAGTACTTC
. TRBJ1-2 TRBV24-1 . CATSDRTSLDRYGYTF TGTGCCACCAGTGACAGGACTTCCCTTGATCGCTATGGCTACACCTTC
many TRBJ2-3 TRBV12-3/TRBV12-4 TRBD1 CASSPRGRSDTQYF TGTGCCAGCAGTCCCAGGGGGCGATCAGATACGCAGTATTTT
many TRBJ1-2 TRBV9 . CASSVEGGNGGYTF TGTGCCAGCAGCGTAGAGGGAGGGAATGGAGGCTACACCTTC
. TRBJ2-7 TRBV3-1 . CASSQLTGVYGQYF TGTGCCAGCAGCCAACTGACAGGAGTTTACGGGCAGTACTTC